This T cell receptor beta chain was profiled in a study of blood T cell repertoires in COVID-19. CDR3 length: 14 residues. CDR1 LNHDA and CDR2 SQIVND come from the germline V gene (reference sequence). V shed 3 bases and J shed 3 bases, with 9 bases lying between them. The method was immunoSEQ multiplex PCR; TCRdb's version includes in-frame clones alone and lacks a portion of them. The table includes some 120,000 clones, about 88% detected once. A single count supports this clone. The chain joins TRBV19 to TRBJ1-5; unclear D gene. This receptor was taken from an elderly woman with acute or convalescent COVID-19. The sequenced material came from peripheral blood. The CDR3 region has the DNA TGTGCCAGTAGTATTCCGAGACTCAATCAGCCCCAGCATTTT. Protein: CASSIPRLNQPQHF.